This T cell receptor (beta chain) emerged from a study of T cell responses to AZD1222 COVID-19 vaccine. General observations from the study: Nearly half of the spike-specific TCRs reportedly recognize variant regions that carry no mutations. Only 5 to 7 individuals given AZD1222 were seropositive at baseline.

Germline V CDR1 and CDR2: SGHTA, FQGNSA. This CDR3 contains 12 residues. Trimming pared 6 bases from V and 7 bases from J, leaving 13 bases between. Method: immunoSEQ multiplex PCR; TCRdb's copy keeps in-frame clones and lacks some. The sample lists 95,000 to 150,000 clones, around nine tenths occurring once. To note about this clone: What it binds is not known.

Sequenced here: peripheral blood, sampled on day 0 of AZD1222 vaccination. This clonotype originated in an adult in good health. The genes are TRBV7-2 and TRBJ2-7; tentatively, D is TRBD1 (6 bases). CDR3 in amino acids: CASRQGLKEQYF. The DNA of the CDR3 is TGTGCCAGCAGGCAGGGGCTAAAAGAGCAGTACTTC.